The 27 T cell receptor beta chains listed next were all sequenced from one sample in a study of blood T cell repertoires in COVID-19. Profiling relied on immunoSEQ multiplex PCR, and the TCRdb table lists in-frame clones only, not all of them. The table has 120,000 to 150,000 clones, around four fifths seen once. The sequenced sample consisted of peripheral blood. The receptor source for this set is a woman aged 35 to 49 with active or convalescent COVID-19.

The rearrangement links TRBV29-1 to TRBJ2-3; TRBD1 agrees at 9 bases. V trimming: 6 bases; J trimming: 0 bases; junction bases outside the gene matches: 10. There are 16 residues in the CDR3. Germline V gives CDR1 SQVTM, CDR2 ANQGSEA. The CDR3 loop reads CSVRTGAFSSTDTQYF. CDR3 nucleotides: TGCAGCGTGAGGACAGGGGCTTTTTCTAGCACAGATACGCAGTATTTT.

The chain couples TRBV10-3 to TRBJ2-7; 7 positions agree with TRBD1. This CDR3 contains 16 residues. Germline V CDR1 and CDR2: ENHRY, SYGVKD. Trimming cost V 9 bases and J 2 bases; bases outside gene matches: 16. DNA of the CDR3: TGTGCCATACAACGGGGCTCCGCAGGGGGTACCTACGAGCAGTACTTC. This translates into CAIQRGSAGGTYEQYF.

The chain uses TRBV13 and TRBJ2-7, with 12 positions matching TRBD2. This CDR3 is built from 16 residues. With V trimmed by 4 bases and J by 5 bases, 9 bases remained unmatched. The germline V gene has CDR1 PRHDT and CDR2 FYEKMQ (reference sequence). Here the CDR3 DNA reads TGTGCCAGCAGCTACTTGACTAGCGGGAGAGGGCACGAGCAGTACTTC. Translation: CASSYLTSGRGHEQYF.

The V call is TRBV28, the J call TRBJ2-2, with 10 bases identical to TRBD2. The length of the CDR3 is 19 residues. Germline loops: CDR1 MDHEN, CDR2 SYDVKM. V shed 4 bases and J 3 bases; nucleotides not matched to a gene: 14. CDR3 DNA sequence: TGTGCCAGCAGTTCTCCTTCCACACGTAGCGGGAGGTACACCGGGGAGCTGTTTTTT. It translates to CASSSPSTRSGRYTGELFF.

The chain employs TRBV9 and TRBJ2-1, with 8 bases fitting TRBD2. The CDR3 extends over 16 amino acids. Per the germline V gene, CDR1 is SGDLS and CDR2 is YYNGEE. Trimming removed 5 bases from V and 0 bases from J; junction bases left unmatched: 7. In DNA, the CDR3 is TGTGCCAGCAGGCCCGTAGCGGGGAGCTCCTACAATGAGCAGTTCTTC. Amino acids: CASRPVAGSSYNEQFF. The full variable domain, its missing parts supplied by reference TRBV9 and TRBJ2-1, is DSGVTQTPKHLITATGQRVTLRCSPRSGDLSVYWYQQSLDQGLQFLIQYYNGEERAKGNILERFSAQQFPDLHSELNLSSLELGDSALYFCASRPVAGSSYNEQFFGPGTRLTVL.

The V and J genes are TRBV6-4 and TRBJ1-2; tentatively, D is TRBD1 (6 bases). CDR1 is MRHNA and CDR2 is SNTAGT in the germline V gene. The CDR3 spans 14 residues. Trimming took off 10 bases at V and 7 bases at J, with 22 bases between the two ends. CDR3 amino acids: CATPGHLQVGGYTF. The CDR3 DNA reads as TGTGCCACCCCGGGACACCTCCAGGTAGGTGGCTACACCTTC.

V usage is TRBV29-1 and J usage is TRBJ2-1, with TRBD2 as a possible D gene (7 bases). The CDR3 is 13 amino acids. Trimming left V 7 bases short and J 3 bases short, with 13 bases between. Looked up from germline, CDR1 is SQVTM and CDR2 is ANQGSEA. CDR3 amino acids: CSGGGRNYNEQFF. In nucleotides, the CDR3 is TGCAGCGGGGGGGGCCGAAACTACAATGAGCAGTTCTTC.

J is TRBJ2-7 and V is TRBV5-4; D uncertain. The V gene's germline CDR1 is SGHNT and CDR2 YYREEE (reference sequence). Trimming cost V 0 bases and J 4 bases, with 5 bases left between them. This CDR3 contains 12 residues. The CDR3 is CASSLASYEQYF. The CDR3 DNA is TGTGCCAGCAGCTTGGCCAGTTACGAGCAGTACTTC.

The chain is built from TRBV11-3 and TRBJ2-5; a weak D match, TRBD1 (5 bases). The V end lost 1 base, the J end lost 5 bases, and 14 bases lay between the germline ends. Germline V CDR1 and CDR2: SGHNT, YENEEA. CDR3 length: 15 amino acids. The CDR3 sequence: CASSLGGQRLETQYF. The CDR3 bases are TGTGCCAGCAGCTTAGGGGGCCAACGGCTGGAGACCCAGTACTTC. The whole variable domain, filled in from reference TRBV11-3 and TRBJ2-5, reads EAGVVQSPRYKIIEKKQPVAFWCNPISGHNTLYWYLQNLGQGPELLIRYENEEAVDDSQLPKDRFSAERLKGVDSTLKIQPAELGDSAVYLCASSLGGQRLETQYFGPGTRLLVL.

This clone was seen a handful of times. The chain has TRBV11-2 and TRBJ2-7; 10 bases agree with TRBD1. The germline gives CDR1 SGHAT, CDR2 FQNNGV. Trimming cost V 4 bases and J 9 bases; bases outside gene matches: 12. CDR3 length: 15 amino acids. CDR3 in DNA: TGTGCCAGCAGCTCCGGAGGGGGACAGGGGACCCCGCAGTACTTC. It encodes CASSSGGGQGTPQYF.

This rearrangement joins TRBV10-3 to TRBJ1-3; maybe TRBD1 (5 bases). Trimming stripped 6 bases from V and 2 bases from J, with 11 bases between. The CDR3 sequence is 14 residues long. The germline gives CDR1 ENHRY, CDR2 SYGVKD. The DNA for the CDR3 is TGTGCCATCAGCCCGGGGGAAGCTGGAAACACCATATATTTT. Amino acids: CAISPGEAGNTIYF.

This clone is a singleton in its sample. This rearrangement joins TRBV7-2 to TRBJ2-3, with 8 bases fitting TRBD1. V lost 5 bases, J lost 7 bases, and 11 bases stayed unmatched. The CDR3 sequence is 15 residues long. Germline CDR1 SGHTA, CDR2 FQGNSA. This chain's CDR3 is CASSLDRAESYTQYF. In nucleotides, the CDR3 is TGTGCCAGCAGCCTGGACAGGGCCGAGAGCTATACGCAGTATTTT.

The V gene is TRBV30, the J gene TRBJ1-5; D might be TRBD1 (5 bases). The CDR3 spans 15 residues. Germline assignment: CDR1 GTSNPN and CDR2 SVGIG (reference sequence). The V end lost 1 base, the J end lost 0 bases, and 10 bases lay between the germline ends. The CDR3 here is CAWSAGRYSNQPQHF. In nucleotides, the CDR3 is TGTGCCTGGAGTGCAGGGAGGTATAGCAATCAGCCCCAGCATTTT.

J is TRBJ2-7 and V is TRBV6-6; 8 bases are shared with TRBD1. V was clipped by 6 bases and J by 2 bases; unmatched bases: 9. Germline lookup yields CDR1 MNHNY and CDR2 SVGAGI (reference sequence). The CDR3 runs to 15 residues. In DNA form, the CDR3 reads TGTGCCAGCAGCCAAGGAGCCAGGGGGCCCTACGAGCAGTACTTC. Translation: CASSQGARGPYEQYF.

V usage is TRBV5-5 and J usage is TRBJ2-1; TRBD2 might be the D (5 bases). CDR3 length: 15 residues. The V and J ends lost 3 bases and 7 bases respectively, with 17 bases between them. Germline CDR1 SGHKS, CDR2 YYEKEE (reference sequence). CDR3 protein: CASSWGGGLGNEQFF. The CDR3 DNA is TGTGCCAGCAGCTGGGGTGGAGGCCTGGGGAATGAGCAGTTCTTC.

This rearrangement joins TRBV6-5 to TRBJ1-4, with D perhaps TRBD1 (6 bases). Trimming took 8 bases from V and 8 from J, leaving 18 bases between them. CDR3 length: 14 amino acids. Germline V CDR1 and CDR2: MNHEY, SVGAGI. CDR3 in DNA: TGTGCCAGCGGGACACGACATATCCGCGAAAAACTGTTTTTT. Translating it yields CASGTRHIREKLFF.

This rearrangement joins TRBV5-5 to TRBJ1-5; D unresolved. Trimming took off 4 bases at V and 5 bases at J, with 10 bases between the two ends. The CDR3 runs 13 residues. CDR1 SGHKS and CDR2 YYEKEE come from the germline V gene (reference sequence). CDR3 in DNA: TGTGCCAGCAGCCAGGCCCCTTATCAGCCCCAGCATTTT. As protein: CASSQAPYQPQHF. The full variable domain, its missing parts supplied by reference TRBV5-5 and TRBJ1-5, is DAGVTQSPTHLIKTRGQQVTLRCSPISGHKSVSWYQQVLGQGPQFIFQYYEKEERGRGNFPDRFSARQFPNYSSELNVNALLLGDSALYLCASSQAPYQPQHFGDGTRLSIL.

The V and J genes are TRBV7-9 and TRBJ1-2, with TRBD1 as a possible D gene (6 bases). Germline values: CDR1 SEHNR, CDR2 FQNEAQ (reference sequence). The germline V and J ends were trimmed by 5 bases and 4 bases, with 17 bases remaining between them. This CDR3 is 15 amino acids long. CDR3 residues: CASSRRNRVGYGYTF. Here the CDR3 DNA reads TGTGCCAGCAGCAGACGCAACAGGGTTGGCTATGGCTACACCTTC.

This clone was seen just once. The chain combines TRBV19 with TRBJ1-4, with D hard to call. The V gene's germline CDR1 is LNHDA and CDR2 SQIVND (reference sequence). V gave up 3 bases and J gave up 0 bases, with 5 bases separating them. CDR3 size: 14 residues. The CDR3 nucleotides read TGTGCCAGTAGTATTCGGGCAACTAATGAAAAACTGTTTTTT. Amino acids: CASSIRATNEKLFF.

The chain couples TRBV5-1 to TRBJ1-5; TRBD1 matches at 10 bases. V lost 4 bases, J lost 5 bases, and 6 bases stayed unmatched. Germline CDR1 SGHRS, CDR2 YFSETQ. This CDR3 is built from 15 residues. CDR3 in amino acids: CASSPGTGDHQPQHF. The CDR3 coding sequence is TGCGCCAGCAGCCCCGGGACAGGGGATCATCAGCCCCAGCATTTT.

The chain uses TRBV28 and TRBJ1-2; D is perhaps TRBD1 (6 bases). V gave up 6 bases and J gave up 7 bases, with 18 bases separating them. The CDR3 consists of 14 residues. Germline lookup yields CDR1 MDHEN and CDR2 SYDVKM. The CDR3 DNA is TGTGCCAGCAGATCAGGGCAGGGGAAGGGTGGCTACACCTTC. This encodes CASRSGQGKGGYTF.

The chain uses TRBV28 and TRBJ2-6; the match to TRBD2 covers 12 bases. CDR1 and CDR2 (germline): MDHEN, SYDVKM. The CDR3 runs to 18 residues. V lost 3 bases and J lost 0; bases outside the gene matches: 3. The CDR3 sequence is CASSLSLAGGSGANVLTF. Here the CDR3 DNA reads TGTGCCAGCAGTTTGTCACTAGCGGGGGGCTCTGGGGCCAACGTCCTGACTTTC.

The J gene is TRBJ1-2, the V gene TRBV18, with TRBD1 matching over 7 bases. The V gene end was trimmed by 2 bases and the J gene end by 0 bases; junction bases not matched to a gene: 0. CDR3 size: 14 residues. The germline V gene encodes CDR1 KGHSH and CDR2 LQKENI. The CDR3 loop is CASSPGQANYGYTF. In DNA, the CDR3 is TGTGCCAGCTCACCAGGACAGGCTAACTATGGCTACACCTTC. Full variable domain (remainder filled in from reference TRBV18 and TRBJ1-2): NAGVMQNPRHLVRRRGQEARLRCSPMKGHSHVYWYRQLPEEGLKFMVYLQKENIIDESGMPKERFSAEFPKEGPSILRIQQVVRGDSAAYFCASSPGQANYGYTFGSGTRLTVV.

The chain recombines TRBV28 with TRBJ2-7, with D unclear. CDR3 length: 12 residues. Germline V lookup: CDR1 MDHEN, CDR2 SYDVKM. Trimming took 3 bases from V and 2 from J, leaving 5 bases between them. The CDR3 spells CASSFDTYEQYF. The DNA of the CDR3 is TGTGCCAGCAGTTTCGACACCTACGAGCAGTACTTC.

This clone was counted only a few times. J is TRBJ2-3 and V is TRBV6-2 or TRBV6-3, with 7 bases aligning to TRBD2. The CDR3 extends over 13 amino acids. Per germline, CDR1 MNHEY and CDR2 SVGEGT. J gave up 4 bases and V 2 bases, and 0 bases lay outside the gene matches. The CDR3 reads CASSYREADTQYF. The DNA of the CDR3 is TGTGCCAGCAGTTACCGGGAGGCAGATACGCAGTATTTT.

This clone was recorded only once. V gene TRBV6-1 combines with J gene TRBJ1-1; 7 nucleotides match TRBD1. The germline V gene encodes CDR1 MNHNS and CDR2 SASEGT. The length of the CDR3 is 14 residues. V lost 3 bases, J lost 6 bases, and 7 bases stayed unmatched. CDR3 amino acids: CASSEYLQGPEAFF. Here the CDR3 DNA reads TGTGCCAGCAGTGAGTACCTACAGGGGCCTGAAGCTTTCTTT.

The rearrangement joins TRBV5-8 to TRBJ1-4; D is unresolved. Deletions cut 4 bases from V and 8 bases from J, with 12 bases between. The CDR3 totals 13 residues. The germline V gene encodes CDR1 SGHTS and CDR2 YDEGEE. The CDR3 coding sequence is TGTGCCAGCAGCGGAAGGAGAGGAGAAAAACTGTTTTTT. Its protein is CASSGRRGEKLFF.